The T cell receptor beta chain under discussion was sequenced for a study of Graves' ophthalmopathy and Graves' hyperthyroidism. Per the germline V gene, CDR1 is DFQATT and CDR2 is SNEGSKA (reference sequence). V lost 0 bases, J lost 8 bases, and 10 bases stayed unmatched. The CDR3 is 16 amino acids. Study observations and caveats: A classifier, a 13-signature model, separated ophthalmopathy from stable hyperthyroidism with more than 85% sensitivity and roughly 80% specificity.

In this sample, this clonotype turned up many times. The antigen is not known. Transcripts of RNA were the source for amplifying TCR beta CDR3 regions. Following a first-round RT-PCR that used HTBI primers, a second-round multiplex PCR was carried out. From the multiplex PCR reads, TCRdb called clonotypes with MiXCR, one entry per CDR3 protein. This table holds roughly 400,000 distinct CDR3 sequences, around 18% found once. The sequence came from a woman between 18 and 30 years old with Graves' ophthalmopathy. The V gene is TRBV20-1, the J gene TRBJ1-6, with TRBD1 matching 7 bases. Material: peripheral blood. The CDR3 region has the DNA TGCAGTGCTAGAGATCACAGGGGCAGATGGGATTCACCCCTCCACTTT. Translated, it gives CSARDHRGRWDSPLHF.